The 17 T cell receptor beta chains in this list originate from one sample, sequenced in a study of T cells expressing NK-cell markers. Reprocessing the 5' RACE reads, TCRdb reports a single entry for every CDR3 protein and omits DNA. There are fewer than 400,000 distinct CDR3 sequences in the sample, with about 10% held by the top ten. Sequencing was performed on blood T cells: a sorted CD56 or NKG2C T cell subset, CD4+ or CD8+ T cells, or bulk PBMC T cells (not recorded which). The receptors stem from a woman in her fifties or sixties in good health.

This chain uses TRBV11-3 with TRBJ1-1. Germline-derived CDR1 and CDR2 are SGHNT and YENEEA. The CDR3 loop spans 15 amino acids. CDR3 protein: CASSLDWWAGTEAFF.

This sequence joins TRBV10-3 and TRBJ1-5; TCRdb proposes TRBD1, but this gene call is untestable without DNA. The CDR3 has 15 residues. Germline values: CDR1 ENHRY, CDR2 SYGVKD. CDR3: CAISGGQGMGQPQHF.

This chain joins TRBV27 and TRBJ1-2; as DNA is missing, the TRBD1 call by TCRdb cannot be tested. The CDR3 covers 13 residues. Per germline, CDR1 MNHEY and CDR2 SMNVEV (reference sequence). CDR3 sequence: CASSPGASVSYTF.

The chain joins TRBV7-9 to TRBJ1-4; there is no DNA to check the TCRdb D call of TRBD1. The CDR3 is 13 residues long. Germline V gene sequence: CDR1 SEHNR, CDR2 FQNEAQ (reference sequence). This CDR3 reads CASILQGARKLFF.

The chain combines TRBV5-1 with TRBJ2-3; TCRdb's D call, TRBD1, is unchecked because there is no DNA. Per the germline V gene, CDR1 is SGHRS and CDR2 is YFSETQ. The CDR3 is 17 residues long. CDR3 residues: CASSLESGRGRGDTQYF.

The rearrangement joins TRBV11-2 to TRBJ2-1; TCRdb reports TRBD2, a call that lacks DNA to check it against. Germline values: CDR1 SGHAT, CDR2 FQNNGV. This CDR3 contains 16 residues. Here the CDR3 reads CASSLRPSANNNEQFF.

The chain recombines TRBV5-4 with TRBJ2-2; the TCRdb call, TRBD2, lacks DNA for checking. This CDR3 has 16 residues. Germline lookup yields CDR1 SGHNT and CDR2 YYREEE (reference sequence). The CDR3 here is CASSLEAGGRAGELFF. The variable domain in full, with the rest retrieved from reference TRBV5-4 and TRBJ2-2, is ETGVTQSPTHLIKTRGQQVTLRCSSQSGHNTVSWYQQALGQGPQFIFQYYREEENGRGNFPPRFSGLQFPNYSSELNVNALELDDSALYLCASSLEAGGRAGELFFGEGSRLTVL.

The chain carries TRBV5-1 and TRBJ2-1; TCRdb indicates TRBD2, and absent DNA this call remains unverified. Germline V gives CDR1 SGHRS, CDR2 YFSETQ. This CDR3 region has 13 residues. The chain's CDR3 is CASSLMREHEQFF.

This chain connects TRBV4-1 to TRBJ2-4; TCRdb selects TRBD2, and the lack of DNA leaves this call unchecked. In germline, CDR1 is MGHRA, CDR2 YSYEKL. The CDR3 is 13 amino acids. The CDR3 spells CASSPSGENIQYF.

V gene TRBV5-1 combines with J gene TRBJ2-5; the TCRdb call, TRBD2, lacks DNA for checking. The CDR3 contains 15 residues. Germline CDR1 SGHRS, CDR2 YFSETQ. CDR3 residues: CASSLGLAGFETQYF.

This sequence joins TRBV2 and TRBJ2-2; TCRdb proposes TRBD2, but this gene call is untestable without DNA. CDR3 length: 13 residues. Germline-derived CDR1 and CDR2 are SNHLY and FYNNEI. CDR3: CASRSGTSGFRFF.

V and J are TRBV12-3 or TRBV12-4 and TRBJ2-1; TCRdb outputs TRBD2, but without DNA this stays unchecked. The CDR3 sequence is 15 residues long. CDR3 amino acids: CASTSLAGGGNEQFF.

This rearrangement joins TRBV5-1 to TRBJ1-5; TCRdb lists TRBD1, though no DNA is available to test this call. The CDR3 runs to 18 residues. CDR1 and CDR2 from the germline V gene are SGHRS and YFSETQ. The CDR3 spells CASSLSPGGSSMGQPQHF. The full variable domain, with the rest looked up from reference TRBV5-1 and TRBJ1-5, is KAGVTQTPRYLIKTRGQQVTLSCSPISGHRSVSWYQQTPGQGLQFLFEYFSETQRNKGNFPGRFSGRQFSNSRSEMNVSTLELGDSALYLCASSLSPGGSSMGQPQHFGDGTRLSIL.

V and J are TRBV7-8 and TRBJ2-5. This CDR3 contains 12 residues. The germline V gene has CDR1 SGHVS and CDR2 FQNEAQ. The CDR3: CASSLWKETQYF.

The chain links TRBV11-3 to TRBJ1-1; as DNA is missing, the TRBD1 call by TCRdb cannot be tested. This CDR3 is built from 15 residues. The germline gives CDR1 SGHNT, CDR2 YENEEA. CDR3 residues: CASSLEGGQNTEAFF.

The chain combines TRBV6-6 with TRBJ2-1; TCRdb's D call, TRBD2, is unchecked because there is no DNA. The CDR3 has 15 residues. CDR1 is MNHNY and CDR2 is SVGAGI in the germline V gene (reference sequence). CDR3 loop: CASSLYSGDYNEQFF.

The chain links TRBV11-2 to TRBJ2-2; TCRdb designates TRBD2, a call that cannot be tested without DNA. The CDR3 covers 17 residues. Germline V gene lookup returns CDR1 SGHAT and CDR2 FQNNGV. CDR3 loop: CASNSRGLAAGTGELFF.